Only a few counts were recorded for the clone carrying this TCR beta chain. The antigen remains unidentified. In making TCR beta libraries, quantitative 5'-RACE with molecular barcodes was used. Each CDR3 protein is one row after TCRdb ran MiXCR on the 5' RACE reads. The repertoire holds 670,000 or so distinct CDR3 sequences, with around 17% as singletons. The data are from a study of CD8 T cells in ankylosing spondylitis. General observations from the study: A subset of motif variants has previously been described in the synovial fluid and blood of reactive arthritis. Peripheral blood held disease-linked clones only at relatively low frequency, and these were CD8+. In ankylosing spondylitis blood, a motif of about 8 highly homologous TCR beta variants appeared characteristic. Clones linked to disease were reported to show significant enrichment in matched ankylosing spondylitis synovial fluid.

The CDR3 totals 15 residues. Germline V CDR1 and CDR2: SGHRS, YFSETQ. Trimming removed 4 bases from V and 4 bases from J, with 15 bases in between. V usage is TRBV5-1 and J usage is TRBJ1-5; D is unresolved. Material for sequencing was blood, either unsorted or a sorted T cell fraction (not recorded which). This sequence was found in a male donor with ankylosing spondylitis. CDR3 residues: CASSPWTGANQPQHF. The CDR3 DNA sequence: TGCGCCAGCAGCCCGTGGACGGGTGCAAATCAGCCCCAGCATTTT.